Below, one TCR beta chain is given with its context. Per the germline V gene, CDR1 is SGHTA and CDR2 is FQGNSA. This CDR3 region has 15 residues. Trimming took 1 base from V and 9 from J, leaving 13 bases between them. Method: immunoSEQ multiplex PCR; TCRdb's copy keeps in-frame clones and lacks some. In the table there are 300,000 or so clones, 85% to 90% of which are singletons. This specimen belongs to a study of blood T cell repertoires in COVID-19. Turning to the study itself: From the United States, Italy and Spain came samples of acute and convalescent COVID-19. Sample material is recorded as cDNA or gDNA derived from T cells, B-cell-depleted T cells, or PBMCs.

V usage is TRBV7-2 and J usage is TRBJ1-6; D not resolved. This TCR derives from a man aged 70-80 years with acute or convalescent COVID-19. The sample taken for sequencing was peripheral blood. This CDR3 is CASSLEVSVGSPLHF. DNA for the CDR3: TGTGCCAGCAGCTTAGAGGTCAGCGTAGGTTCACCCCTCCACTTT.